This T cell receptor (beta chain) was recorded in a study of blood T cell repertoires in COVID-19. Study overall: The samples span acute and convalescent COVID-19 from the United States, Italy and Spain.

The method was immunoSEQ multiplex PCR; TCRdb's version includes in-frame clones alone and lacks a portion of them. The sample has around 160,000 clones, around 82% seen once. The TCR sequence derives from a man aged 60-69 years with active or convalescent COVID-19. Source material: peripheral blood.

CDR3 DNA sequence: TGTGCCAGCAGTTCCAATAGCGGGGCTCCCACAGATACGCAGTATTTT. Translating gives CASSSNSGAPTDTQYF. The V gene is TRBV28, the J gene TRBJ2-3; 8 bases are shared with TRBD2. The CDR3 is 16 residues long. J gave up 2 bases and V 4 bases, and 8 bases lay outside the gene matches. Looked up from germline, CDR1 is MDHEN and CDR2 is SYDVKM. Variable domain in full (rest from reference TRBV28 and TRBJ2-3): DVKVTQSSRYLVKRTGEKVFLECVQDMDHENMFWYRQDPGLGLRLIYFSYDVKMKEKGDIPEGYSVSREKKERFSLILESASTNQTSMYLCASSSNSGAPTDTQYFGPGTRLTVL.